This T cell receptor beta chain stems from a study of CXCR3-negative and CXCR3-positive naive CD8 T cells. Regarding the study as a whole: CXCR3-positive naive cells carried more hydrophobic TRB CDR3s than CXCR3-negative naive cells did. Memory CD8+ cells showed much lower diversity, while both naive subsets displayed comparably high diversity. Unlike memory cells, which differed, naive CXCR3-negative and CXCR3-positive cells had similar TRBV-TRBJ usage.

CDR3 length: 16 residues. Germline V gene sequence: CDR1 MNHEY, CDR2 SVGEGT. For this clonotype: Its antigen remains unidentified.

It was by 5' RACE with UMI labels that the TRB cDNA libraries were prepared. No DNA is given; TCRdb re-called the 5' RACE reads and lists each CDR3 protein once. This sample contains fewer than 9,500 distinct CDR3 sequences. Naive CD8+ T cells carried a CD45RO-CCR7+CD27+CD95- phenotype. This chain links TRBV6-2 or TRBV6-3 with TRBJ2-1; TCRdb lists TRBD2, though no DNA is available to test this call. The sequencing input was naive CXCR3- CD8+ T cells from blood. Subset in this sample: CD45RO-CCR7+CD27+CD95- naive CD8+ T cells lacking CXCR3 (TNR3-). The source of this sequence is a human donor in good health. Some clones in this sample may be carry-over from other donors' samples. The CDR3 spells CASMGYLDYQDNEQFF.